What follows describes a single T cell receptor (beta chain). Its antigen is not known. This specimen comes from a study of a mutant IDH1 vaccine in newly diagnosed glioma. Measured with immunoSEQ multiplex PCR; TCRdb has only the in-frame clones, and not every one. The data show over 30,000 clones, with around nine tenths seen just once and about 12% held by the top ten. Germline CDR1 SNHLY, CDR2 FYNNEI. This CDR3 is built from 13 residues. The ends were cut back, 6 bases at V and 7 bases at J, with 13 bases in the middle. The time point was: week 47, end of study. Alongside topical imiquimod, each dose of vaccine comprised 300 ug of mutant IDH1 20-mer peptide.

The rearrangement joins TRBV2 to TRBJ1-5, with D uncertain. The TCR sequence derives from a woman under 40 with glioma. The starting material was PBMCs, obtained from a glioma patient whose treatment included an IDH1 peptide vaccine. CDR3 in amino acids: CASRREFDQPQHF. In DNA form, the CDR3 reads TGTGCCAGCAGACGGGAATTCGACCAGCCCCAGCATTTT. Based on the CDR3 plus reference TRBV2 and TRBJ1-5, the full variable domain is EPEVTQTPSHQVTQMGQEVILRCVPISNHLYFYWYRQILGQKVEFLVSFYNNEISEKSEIFDDQFSVERPDGSNFTLKIRSTKLEDSAMYFCASRREFDQPQHFGDGTRLSIL.